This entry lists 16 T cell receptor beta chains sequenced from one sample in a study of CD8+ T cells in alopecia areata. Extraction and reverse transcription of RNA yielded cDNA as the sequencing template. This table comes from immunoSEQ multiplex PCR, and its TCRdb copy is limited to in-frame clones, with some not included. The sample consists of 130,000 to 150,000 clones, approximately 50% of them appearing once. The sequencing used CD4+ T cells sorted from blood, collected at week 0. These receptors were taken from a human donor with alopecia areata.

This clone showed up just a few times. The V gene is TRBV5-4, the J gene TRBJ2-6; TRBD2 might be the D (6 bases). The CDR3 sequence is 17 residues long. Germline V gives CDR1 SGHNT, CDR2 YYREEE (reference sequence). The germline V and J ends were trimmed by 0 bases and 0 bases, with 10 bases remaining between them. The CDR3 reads CASSLAGLISGANVLTF. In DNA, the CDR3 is TGTGCCAGCAGCTTGGCGGGACTCATCTCTGGGGCCAACGTCCTGACTTTC.

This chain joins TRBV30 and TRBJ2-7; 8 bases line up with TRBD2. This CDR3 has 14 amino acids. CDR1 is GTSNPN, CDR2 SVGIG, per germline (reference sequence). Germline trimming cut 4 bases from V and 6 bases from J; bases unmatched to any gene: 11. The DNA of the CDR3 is TGTGCCTGGACGGCCCAGCGGGAGTCTAGCGAGCAGTACTTC. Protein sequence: CAWTAQRESSEQYF.

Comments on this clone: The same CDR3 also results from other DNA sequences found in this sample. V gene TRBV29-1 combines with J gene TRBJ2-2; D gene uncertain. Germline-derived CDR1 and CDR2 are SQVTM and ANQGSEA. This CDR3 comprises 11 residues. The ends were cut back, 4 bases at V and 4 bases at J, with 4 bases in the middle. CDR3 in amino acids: CSVGGTGELFF. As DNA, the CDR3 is TGCAGCGTTGGCGGCACCGGGGAGCTGTTTTTT.

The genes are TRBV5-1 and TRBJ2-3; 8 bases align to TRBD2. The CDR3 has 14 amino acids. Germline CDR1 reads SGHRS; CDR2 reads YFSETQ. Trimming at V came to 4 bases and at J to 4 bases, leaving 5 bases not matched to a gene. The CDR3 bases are TGCGCCAGCAGCCGTAGCGGGGTTCCAGATACGCAGTATTTT. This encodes CASSRSGVPDTQYF. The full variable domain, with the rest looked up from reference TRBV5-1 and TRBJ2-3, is KAGVTQTPRYLIKTRGQQVTLSCSPISGHRSVSWYQQTPGQGLQFLFEYFSETQRNKGNFPGRFSGRQFSNSRSEMNVSTLELGDSALYLCASSRSGVPDTQYFGPGTRLTVL.

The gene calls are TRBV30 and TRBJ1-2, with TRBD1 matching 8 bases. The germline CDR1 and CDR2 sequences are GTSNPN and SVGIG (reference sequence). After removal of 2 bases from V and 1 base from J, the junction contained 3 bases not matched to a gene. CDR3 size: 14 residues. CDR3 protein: CAWSSQGVNYGYTF. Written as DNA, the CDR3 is TGTGCCTGGAGTTCACAGGGGGTTAACTATGGCTACACCTTC.

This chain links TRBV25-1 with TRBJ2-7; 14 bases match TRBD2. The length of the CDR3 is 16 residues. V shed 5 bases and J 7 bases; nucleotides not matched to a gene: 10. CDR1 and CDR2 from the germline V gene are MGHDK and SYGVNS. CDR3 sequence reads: CASSPLSGLAGEEQYF. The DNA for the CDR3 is TGTGCCAGCAGTCCACTATCGGGACTAGCGGGAGAAGAGCAGTACTTC.

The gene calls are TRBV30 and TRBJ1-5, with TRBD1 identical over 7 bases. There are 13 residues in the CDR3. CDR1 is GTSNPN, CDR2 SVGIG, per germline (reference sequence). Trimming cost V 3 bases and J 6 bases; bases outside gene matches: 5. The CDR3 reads CAWSETGLQPQHF. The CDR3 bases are TGTGCCTGGAGCGAGACAGGGCTTCAGCCCCAGCATTTT.

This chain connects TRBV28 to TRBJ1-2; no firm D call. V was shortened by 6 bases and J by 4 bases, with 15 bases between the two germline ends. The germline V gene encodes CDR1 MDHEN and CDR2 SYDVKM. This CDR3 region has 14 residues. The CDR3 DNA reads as TGTGCCAGCAGGTTGGACCGGACTGCCTATGGCTACACCTTC. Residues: CASRLDRTAYGYTF.

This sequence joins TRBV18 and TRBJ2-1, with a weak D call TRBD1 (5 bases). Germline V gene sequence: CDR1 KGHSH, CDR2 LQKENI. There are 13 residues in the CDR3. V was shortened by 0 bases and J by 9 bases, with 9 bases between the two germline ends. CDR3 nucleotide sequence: TGTGCCAGCTCACCACCAGGGGTGACTGAGCAGTTCTTC. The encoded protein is CASSPPGVTEQFF. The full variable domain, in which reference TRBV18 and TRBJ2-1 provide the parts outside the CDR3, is NAGVMQNPRHLVRRRGQEARLRCSPMKGHSHVYWYRQLPEEGLKFMVYLQKENIIDESGMPKERFSAEFPKEGPSILRIQQVVRGDSAAYFCASSPPGVTEQFFGPGTRLTVL.

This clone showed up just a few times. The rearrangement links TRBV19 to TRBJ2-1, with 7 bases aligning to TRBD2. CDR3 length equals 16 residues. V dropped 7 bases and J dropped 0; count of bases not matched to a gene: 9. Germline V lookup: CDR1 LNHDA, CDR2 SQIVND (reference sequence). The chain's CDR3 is CASKDSGLRSYNEQFF. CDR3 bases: TGTGCCAGTAAAGATAGCGGGCTTCGCTCCTACAATGAGCAGTTCTTC.

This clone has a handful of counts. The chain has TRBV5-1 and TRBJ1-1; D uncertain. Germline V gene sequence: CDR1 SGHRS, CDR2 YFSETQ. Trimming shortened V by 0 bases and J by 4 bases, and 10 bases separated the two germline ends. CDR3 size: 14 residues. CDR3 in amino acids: CASSLVAGGTEAFF. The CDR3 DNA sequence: TGCGCCAGCAGCTTGGTAGCAGGAGGCACTGAAGCTTTCTTT. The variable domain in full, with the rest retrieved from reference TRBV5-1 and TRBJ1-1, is KAGVTQTPRYLIKTRGQQVTLSCSPISGHRSVSWYQQTPGQGLQFLFEYFSETQRNKGNFPGRFSGRQFSNSRSEMNVSTLELGDSALYLCASSLVAGGTEAFFGQGTRLTVV.

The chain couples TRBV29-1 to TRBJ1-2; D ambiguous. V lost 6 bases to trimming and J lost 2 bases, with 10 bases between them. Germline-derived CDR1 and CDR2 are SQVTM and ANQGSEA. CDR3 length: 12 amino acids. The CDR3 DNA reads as TGCAGCGTGGTCTTGGGGAACTATGGCTACACCTTC. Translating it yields CSVVLGNYGYTF. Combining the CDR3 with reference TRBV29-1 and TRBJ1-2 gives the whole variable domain SAVISQKPSRDICQRGTSLTIQCQVDSQVTMMFWYRQQPGQSLTLIATANQGSEATYESGFVIDKFPISRPNLTFSTLTVSNMSPEDSSIYLCSVVLGNYGYTFGSGTRLTVV.

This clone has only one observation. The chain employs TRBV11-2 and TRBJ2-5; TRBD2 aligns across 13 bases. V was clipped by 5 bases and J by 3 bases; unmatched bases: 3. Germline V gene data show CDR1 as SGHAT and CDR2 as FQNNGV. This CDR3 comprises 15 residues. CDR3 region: CASSRGLAGEETQYF. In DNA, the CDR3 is TGTGCCAGCAGCCGTGGACTAGCGGGAGAAGAGACCCAGTACTTC.

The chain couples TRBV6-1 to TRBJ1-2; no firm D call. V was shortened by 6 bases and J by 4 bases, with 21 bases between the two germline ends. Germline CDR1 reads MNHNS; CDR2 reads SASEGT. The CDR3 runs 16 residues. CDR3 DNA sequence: TGTGCCAGCAGAGAAATGCTCTGGGCAGCGTCCTATGGCTACACCTTC. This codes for CASREMLWAASYGYTF.

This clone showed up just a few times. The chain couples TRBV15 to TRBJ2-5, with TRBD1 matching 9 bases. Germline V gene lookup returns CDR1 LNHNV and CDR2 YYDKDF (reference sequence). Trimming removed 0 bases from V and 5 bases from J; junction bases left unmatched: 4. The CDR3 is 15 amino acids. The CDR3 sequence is CATSRDGTGLETQYF. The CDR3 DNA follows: TGTGCCACCAGCAGAGACGGGACAGGGTTGGAGACCCAGTACTTC.

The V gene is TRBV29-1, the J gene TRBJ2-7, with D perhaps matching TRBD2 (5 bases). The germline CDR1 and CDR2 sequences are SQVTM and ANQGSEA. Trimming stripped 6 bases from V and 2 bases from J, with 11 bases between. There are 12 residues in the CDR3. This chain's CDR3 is CSVEDLTYEQYF. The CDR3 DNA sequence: TGCAGCGTAGAGGACTTAACCTACGAGCAGTACTTC.